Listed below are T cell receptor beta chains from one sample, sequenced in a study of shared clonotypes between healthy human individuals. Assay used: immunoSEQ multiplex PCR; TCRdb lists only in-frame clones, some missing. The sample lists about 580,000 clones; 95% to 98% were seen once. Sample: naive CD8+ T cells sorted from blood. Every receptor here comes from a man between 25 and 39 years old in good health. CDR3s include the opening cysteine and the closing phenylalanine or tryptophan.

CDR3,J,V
CASSELLAEPYNEQFF,TRBJ2-1,TRBV6-1
CASSLVRAWGTDTQYF,TRBJ2-3,TRBV7-8
CASSAAFDNEQFF,TRBJ2-1,TRBV7-3
CASSQGEGFDTEAFF,TRBJ1-1,TRBV4-1
CSEPEETQYF,TRBJ2-5,TRBV29-1
CASSSLTYEQYF,TRBJ2-7,TRBV4-1
CASRTRGDRGFDIQYF,TRBJ2-4,TRBV6-6
CASSLMNRLYEQYF,TRBJ2-7,TRBV13
CASSLRKGAPYEQYF,TRBJ2-7,TRBV11-2
CASSSSYQPPAPGGGKAPYEQYF,TRBJ2-7,TRBV27
CASSSPNREGYTF,TRBJ1-2,TRBV11-3
CASSSIQGAGDTQYF,TRBJ2-3,TRBV7-6
CASSFWTGYEQYF,TRBJ2-7,TRBV5-6
CASSPATSGYGYTF,TRBJ1-2,TRBV7-2
CASSQPPDRVNTEAFF,TRBJ1-1,TRBV11-2
CASSWGQGRTDTQYF,TRBJ2-3,TRBV27
CASSFFRESLFF,TRBJ2-1,TRBV7-9
CASSPQDSYNQPQHF,TRBJ1-5,TRBV9
CASSYQGAEGWSAKNIQYF,TRBJ2-4,TRBV5-1
CASSSFDSSYEQYF,TRBJ2-7,TRBV7-2
CASSLRRTYEQYF,TRBJ2-7,TRBV27
CASSLDRQGYEQYF,TRBJ2-7,TRBV13
CASSLATGKTQYF,TRBJ2-5,TRBV7-9
CASSLSGEQFF,TRBJ2-1,TRBV7-9
CATSSLAGGRNEQFF,TRBJ2-1,TRBV15
CASSQDRLAGGLPYEQYF,TRBJ2-7,TRBV4-1
CASSLTSGLNYEQYF,TRBJ2-7,TRBV5-1
CASVRSGARQIEQFF,TRBJ2-1,TRBV6-5
CASSYGLNTGELFF,TRBJ2-2,TRBV6-5
CASSIQTVGHEQFF,TRBJ2-1,TRBV27
CASSPGLAGGSSSYNEQFF,TRBJ2-1,TRBV27
CASVFGSSYEQYF,TRBJ2-7,TRBV7-9
CASSIGGWTEAFF,TRBJ1-1,TRBV14
CAAANAHTDTQYF,TRBJ2-3,TRBV10-3
CSVLAGESYEQYF,TRBJ2-7,TRBV29-1
CASSLSTGQAGYEQYF,TRBJ2-7,TRBV7-6
CASSDYGAGNTIYF,TRBJ1-3,TRBV25-1
CASSRQGSGQPQHF,TRBJ1-5,TRBV27
CASSSMGPQETQYF,TRBJ2-5,TRBV11-1
CASSFSSYNEQFF,TRBJ2-1,TRBV27
CASSLGLAGGPRTQYF,TRBJ2-5,TRBV27
CASSRGGLDGELFF,TRBJ2-2,TRBV7-9
CASSQEGTESSYEQYF,TRBJ2-7,TRBV4-1
CASSPIRIDYEQYF,TRBJ2-7,TRBV11-2
CASTSGLAGGEVIDEQFF,TRBJ2-1,TRBV5-6
CASSPLRSGGPYEQYF,TRBJ2-7,TRBV27
CSVVEGQGHQPQHF,TRBJ1-5,TRBV29-1
CASSASSYNEQFF,TRBJ2-1,TRBV10-3
CASSLYDRVRDTQYF,TRBJ2-3,TRBV28
CASTRDRGPDTQYF,TRBJ2-3,TRBV28
CASSLLQGGHEQYF,TRBJ2-7,TRBV5-5
CASSLDPGRSRSYEQYF,TRBJ2-7,TRBV11-3
CASSYGRRETQYF,TRBJ2-5,TRBV6-6